This entry concerns a single T cell receptor beta chain. Its antigen has not been determined. Base qualities are not recorded, but no much larger clone differs from it by a single base. This entry comes from a study of CD8+CD57+ T cells in acquired aplastic anemia (dated by TCRdb to 2017 to 2018). Notes on the research overall: On average, sorted CD4+ and CD8+ cells yielded about 3 ug of extracted DNA, with a range of roughly 0.18 to 27.4 ug. Healthy donor samples averaged about 10 million reads for CD4+ and approximately 11 million for CD8+ cells. Here is what the overall study found, with its caveats: Although roughly 29 CD8+ CDR3 sequences were shared by patients and controls, these sequences appeared highly expressed in patients and within the immunodominant clones of patients. Patients and healthy controls showed no significant difference in CD8+ Simpson's diversity (P=0.060).

TCR repertoires of sorted CD4+ and CD8+ blood T cells from severe aplastic anemia patients and healthy subjects were deep-sequenced in the study. Ficoll-Paque density gradient centrifugation was used to isolate peripheral blood mononuclear cells. Before DNA extraction, CD4+ and CD8+ T cells were sorted with FACS or magnetic beads. Genomic DNA was used as template for profiling of TCR beta VDJ combinations and CDR3 sequences. An Illumina HiSeq 2000 was used for TCR repertoire sequencing. On the authors' methods: TRBV/TRBJ rearrangement plots, CDR3 size and DJ length profiles, and Simpson's diversity index were used to assess repertoires. The immunodominant clone was defined as the most abundant DNA sequence in deep sequencing data. CDR3 amino acid sequences were screened for sharing across subjects and were compared with published repertoires and the VDJdb database. Clones were called with MiXCR by TCRdb after fastp trimmed the public reads at Q25, and only in-frame beta chains were retained. Duplicate CDR3 protein sequences are folded into a single record with the most common DNA and genes. The V and J calls and clone size come from TCRdb's table, not from the authors' own analysis. The sample table contains a few hundred thousand distinct CDR3 sequences; only one count was recorded for 34% of them. Clones ranked in the top ten supply around 1.1% of the sample.

According to the germline V gene, CDR1 reads KGHSH and CDR2 reads LQKENI. The CDR3 spans 15 residues, from the cysteine through the phenylalanine. The entry retains the CDR3 DNA only, 45 bases that are in frame from base 1. Trimming costs V 6 bases and J 7 bases, and their ends lie 19 bases apart. The rearranged chain carries TRBV18 and TRBJ1-5; 6 matching bases give a weak D call of TRBD1. The TCR was taken from a human donor in good health, serving as a control. Sequencing input: sorted CD4+, CD8+, or CD8+CD57+ T cells (not recorded which) from PBMCs. The bases are TGTGCCAGCTCCCCTACAGGACAGTTCGGGCAGCCCCAGCATTTT. This gives the protein CASSPTGQFGQPQHF.